This T cell receptor beta chain derives from a study of blood T cell repertoires in COVID-19. Sequencing was performed with immunoSEQ multiplex PCR; in TCRdb, only in-frame clones are kept and a portion is missing. The sample has about 55,000 clones, 80% to 90% seen once. The CDR3 extends over 13 amino acids. V dropped 6 bases and J dropped 1 base, with 9 bases sitting between them. Germline values: CDR1 MNHNY, CDR2 SVGAGI (reference sequence). The sequenced sample was peripheral blood. The chain employs TRBV6-6 and TRBJ1-1, with a tentative D call TRBD1 (6 bases). This TCR was recovered from a middle-aged man with COVID-19, enrolled during active disease. Here the CDR3 reads CASRPTGNTEAFF. Written as DNA, the CDR3 is TGTGCCAGCAGACCGACAGGGAACACTGAAGCTTTCTTT.